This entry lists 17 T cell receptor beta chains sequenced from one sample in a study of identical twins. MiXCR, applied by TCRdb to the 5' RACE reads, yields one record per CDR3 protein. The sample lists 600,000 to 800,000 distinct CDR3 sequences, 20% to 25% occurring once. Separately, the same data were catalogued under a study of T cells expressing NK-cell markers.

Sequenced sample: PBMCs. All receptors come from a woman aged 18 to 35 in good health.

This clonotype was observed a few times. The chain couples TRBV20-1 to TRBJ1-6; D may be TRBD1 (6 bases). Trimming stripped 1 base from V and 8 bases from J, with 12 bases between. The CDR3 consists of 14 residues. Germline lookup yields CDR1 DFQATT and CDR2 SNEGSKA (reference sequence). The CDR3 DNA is TGCAGTGCTAGAGTGGCCAGGGGAGATTCACCCCTCCACTTT. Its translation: CSARVARGDSPLHF.

The CDR3 sequence: CASGGTRETQYF. DNA of the CDR3: TGTGCCAGCGGGGGTACGAGAGAGACCCAGTACTTC. The genes are TRBV27 and TRBJ2-5; D might be TRBD1 or TRBD2, each matching 5 bases. This CDR3 has 12 amino acids. Looked up from germline, CDR1 is MNHEY and CDR2 is SMNVEV (reference sequence). Deletions cut 8 bases from V and 4 bases from J, with 11 bases between.

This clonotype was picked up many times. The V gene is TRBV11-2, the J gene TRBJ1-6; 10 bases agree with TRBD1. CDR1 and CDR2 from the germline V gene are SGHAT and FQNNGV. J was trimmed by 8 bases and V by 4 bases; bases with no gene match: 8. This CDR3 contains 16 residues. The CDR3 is CASSSSQTGGHSPLHF. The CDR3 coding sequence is TGTGCCAGCAGCTCATCACAGACAGGGGGCCATTCACCCCTCCACTTT.

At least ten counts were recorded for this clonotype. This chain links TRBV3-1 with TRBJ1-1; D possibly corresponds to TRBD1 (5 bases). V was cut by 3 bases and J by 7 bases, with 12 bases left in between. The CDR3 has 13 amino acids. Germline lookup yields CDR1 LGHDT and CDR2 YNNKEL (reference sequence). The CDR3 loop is CASSQPRGVEAFF. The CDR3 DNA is TGTGCCAGCAGCCAGCCTCGAGGGGTTGAAGCTTTCTTT.

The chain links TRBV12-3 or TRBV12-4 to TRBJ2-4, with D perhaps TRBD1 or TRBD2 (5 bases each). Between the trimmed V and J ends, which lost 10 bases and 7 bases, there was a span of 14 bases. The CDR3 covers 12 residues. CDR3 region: CATSRGVNIQYF. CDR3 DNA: TGTGCCACCTCCAGAGGGGTCAACATTCAGTACTTC.

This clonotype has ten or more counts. CDR3 nucleotides: TGTGCCAGCAGCACCGGGACAGGCTCTAATCAGCCCCAGCATTTT. This translates into CASSTGTGSNQPQHF. V gene TRBV28 combines with J gene TRBJ1-5; 8 nucleotides agree with TRBD1. Germline V CDR1 and CDR2: MDHEN, SYDVKM. The trim removed 6 bases at V and 4 bases at J, leaving 8 bases unmatched. The CDR3 loop spans 15 amino acids. Full variable domain (remainder filled in from reference TRBV28 and TRBJ1-5): DVKVTQSSRYLVKRTGEKVFLECVQDMDHENMFWYRQDPGLGLRLIYFSYDVKMKEKGDIPEGYSVSREKKERFSLILESASTNQTSMYLCASSTGTGSNQPQHFGDGTRLSIL.

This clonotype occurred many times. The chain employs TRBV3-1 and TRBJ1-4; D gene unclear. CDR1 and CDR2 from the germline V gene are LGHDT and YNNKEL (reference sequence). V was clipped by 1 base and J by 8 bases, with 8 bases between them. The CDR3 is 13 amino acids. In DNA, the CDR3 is TGTGCCAGCAGCCAAGGTCACGGAGAAAAACTGTTTTTT. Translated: CASSQGHGEKLFF.

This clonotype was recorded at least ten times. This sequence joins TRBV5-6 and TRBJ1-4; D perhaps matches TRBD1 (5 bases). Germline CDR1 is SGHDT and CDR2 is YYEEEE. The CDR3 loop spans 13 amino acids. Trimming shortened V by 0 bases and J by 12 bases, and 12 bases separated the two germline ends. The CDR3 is CASSLGRRGELFF. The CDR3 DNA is TGTGCCAGCAGCTTGGGACGCAGAGGGGAACTGTTTTTT.

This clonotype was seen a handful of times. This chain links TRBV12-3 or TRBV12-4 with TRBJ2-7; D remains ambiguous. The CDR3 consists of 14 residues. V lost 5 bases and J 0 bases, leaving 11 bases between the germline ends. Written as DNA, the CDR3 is TGTGCCAGCAGTCCAACAGCGTCCTCCTACGAGCAGTACTTC. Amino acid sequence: CASSPTASSYEQYF.

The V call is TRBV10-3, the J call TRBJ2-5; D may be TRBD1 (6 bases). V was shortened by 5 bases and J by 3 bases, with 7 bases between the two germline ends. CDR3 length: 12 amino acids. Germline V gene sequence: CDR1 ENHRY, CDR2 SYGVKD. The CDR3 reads CAISPGEETQYF. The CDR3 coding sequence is TGTGCCATCAGTCCAGGGGAAGAGACCCAGTACTTC.

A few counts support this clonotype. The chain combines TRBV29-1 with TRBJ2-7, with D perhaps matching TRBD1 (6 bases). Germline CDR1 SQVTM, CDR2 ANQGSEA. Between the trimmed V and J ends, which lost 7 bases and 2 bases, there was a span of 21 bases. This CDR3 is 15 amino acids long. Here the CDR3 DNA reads TGCAGCGCTTCCTTAGGGGGAGCGGATACCTACGAGCAGTACTTC. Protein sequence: CSASLGGADTYEQYF.

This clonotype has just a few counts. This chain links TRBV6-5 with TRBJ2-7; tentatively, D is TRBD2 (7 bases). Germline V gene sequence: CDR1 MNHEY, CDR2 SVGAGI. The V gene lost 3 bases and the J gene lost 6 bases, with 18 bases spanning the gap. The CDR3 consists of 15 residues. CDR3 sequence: CASSYAGARQVEQYF. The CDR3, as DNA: TGTGCCAGCAGTTATGCGGGGGCGCGTCAAGTCGAGCAGTACTTC.

The CDR3: CASSLVETPTPNEQFF. CDR3 in DNA: TGTGCCAGCAGCTTGGTGGAGACTCCAACTCCTAATGAGCAGTTCTTC. This chain joins TRBV5-5 and TRBJ2-1; the D is unclear. This CDR3 is built from 16 residues. CDR1 is SGHKS and CDR2 is YYEKEE in the germline V gene (reference sequence). V was clipped by 0 bases and J by 7 bases, with 17 bases between them.

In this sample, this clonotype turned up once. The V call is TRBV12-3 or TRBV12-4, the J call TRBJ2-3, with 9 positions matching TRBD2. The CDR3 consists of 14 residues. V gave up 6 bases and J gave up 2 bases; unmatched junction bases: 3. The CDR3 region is CASRPSGVTDTQYF. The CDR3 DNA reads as TGTGCCAGCAGGCCTAGCGGGGTCACAGATACGCAGTATTTT.

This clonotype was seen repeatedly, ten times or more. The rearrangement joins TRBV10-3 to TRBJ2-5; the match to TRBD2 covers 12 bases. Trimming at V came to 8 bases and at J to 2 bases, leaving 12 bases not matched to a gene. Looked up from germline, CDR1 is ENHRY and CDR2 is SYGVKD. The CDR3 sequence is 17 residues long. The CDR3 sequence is CAIGRRLAGEGQETQYF. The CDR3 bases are TGTGCCATCGGACGCCGACTAGCGGGAGAGGGACAAGAGACCCAGTACTTC.

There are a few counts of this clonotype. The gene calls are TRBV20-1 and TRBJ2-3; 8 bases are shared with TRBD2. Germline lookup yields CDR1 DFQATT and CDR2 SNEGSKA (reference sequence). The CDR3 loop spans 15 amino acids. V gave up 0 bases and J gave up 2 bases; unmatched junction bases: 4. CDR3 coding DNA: TGCAGTGCTAGAGATCGGGGGGGGACCACAGATACGCAGTATTTT. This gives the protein CSARDRGGTTDTQYF.

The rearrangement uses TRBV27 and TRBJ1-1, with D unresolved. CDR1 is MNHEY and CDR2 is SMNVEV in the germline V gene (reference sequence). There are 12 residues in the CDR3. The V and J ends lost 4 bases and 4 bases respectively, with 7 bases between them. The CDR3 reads CASSYQPTEAFF. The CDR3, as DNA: TGTGCCAGCAGTTACCAACCCACTGAAGCTTTCTTT.